One sample yielded the 24 T cell receptor beta chains listed below, sequenced in a study of siplizumab effects on memory and regulatory T cells. Profiling relied on immunoSEQ multiplex PCR, and the TCRdb table lists in-frame clones only, not all of them. The sample shows 100,000 or so clones, about 94% of them seen only once. Material for sequencing was non-Treg CD4+ T cells sorted from blood. These receptors were taken from a human donor in good health.

V and J are TRBV28 and TRBJ1-2, with 9 bases aligning to TRBD1. Trimming cost V 4 bases and J 2 bases; bases outside gene matches: 14. Germline V gene data show CDR1 as MDHEN and CDR2 as SYDVKM. There are 18 residues in the CDR3. CDR3 loop: CASSSLWDRDKGNYGYTF. CDR3 sequence (DNA): TGTGCCAGCAGTTCCCTTTGGGACAGGGATAAGGGGAACTATGGCTACACCTTC.

The chain joins TRBV6-5 to TRBJ1-6; no firm D call. The CDR3 sequence is 13 residues long. Germline lookup yields CDR1 MNHEY and CDR2 SVGAGI. V was clipped by 6 bases and J by 7 bases, with 10 bases between them. This chain's CDR3 is CASRNTRNSPLHF. DNA for the CDR3: TGTGCCAGCAGAAACACCAGAAATTCACCCCTCCACTTT.

The chain employs TRBV25-1 and TRBJ2-7; 9 bases agree with TRBD2. From germline, CDR1 is MGHDK and CDR2 SYGVNS. CDR3 size: 13 residues. Germline trimming cut 11 bases from V and 6 bases from J; bases unmatched to any gene: 11. The DNA of the CDR3 is TGTGCCTCCTCCCGCGGGAGGGCCCTCGAGCAGTACTTC. This sequence encodes CASSRGRALEQYF.

The chain combines TRBV5-1 with TRBJ2-2; no definite D call. CDR3 length equals 15 residues. Deletions cut 1 base from V and 2 bases from J, with 9 bases between. Germline V CDR1 and CDR2: SGHRS, YFSETQ. CDR3 protein: CASSLTSRNTGELFF. The CDR3 region has the DNA TGCGCCAGCAGCTTGACTTCCCGTAACACCGGGGAGCTGTTTTTT.

The chain joins TRBV25-1 to TRBJ2-7, with D hard to call. Trimming cost V 5 bases and J 0 bases, with 14 bases left between them. This CDR3 contains 15 residues. Germline loops: CDR1 MGHDK, CDR2 SYGVNS. The CDR3 DNA reads TGTGCCAGCAGTACGCATAGCTGGAGCTCCTACGAGCAGTACTTC. Amino acids: CASSTHSWSSYEQYF.

This clone has just one count. The chain combines TRBV4-2 with TRBJ2-3; D possibly corresponds to TRBD2 (5 bases). CDR3 length equals 17 residues. V was cut by 0 bases and J by 0 bases, with 13 bases left in between. From germline, CDR1 is LGHNA and CDR2 YNFKEQ. CDR3 region: CASSQDRQRISTDTQYF. DNA of the CDR3: TGTGCCAGCAGCCAAGATCGTCAGCGGATCAGCACAGATACGCAGTATTTT.

The CDR3 spells CASSLASGSSYNEQFF. In DNA, the CDR3 is TGCGCCAGCAGCTTGGCTAGCGGGAGCTCCTACAATGAGCAGTTCTTC. This chain joins TRBV5-1 and TRBJ2-1; TRBD2 aligns across 10 bases. Germline assignment: CDR1 SGHRS and CDR2 YFSETQ. Unmatched junction bases numbered 0, after V lost 0 bases and J lost 0 bases. CDR3 length: 16 amino acids.

The genes are TRBV7-3 and TRBJ2-1, with 7 bases fitting TRBD1. CDR1 is SGHTA, CDR2 FQGTGA, per germline. J gave up 6 bases and V 3 bases, and 2 bases lay outside the gene matches. The CDR3 is made up of 13 amino acids. Written as DNA, the CDR3 is TGTGCCAGCAGCTTGGACAGGCTCAATGAGCAGTTCTTC. As protein: CASSLDRLNEQFF.

The rearrangement links TRBV20-1 to TRBJ1-1; unclear D gene. The CDR3 consists of 11 residues. V lost 3 bases and J 1 base, leaving 3 bases between the germline ends. Per germline, CDR1 DFQATT and CDR2 SNEGSKA (reference sequence). The CDR3 region is CSASRNTEAFF. The CDR3 region has the DNA TGCAGTGCTAGCCGGAACACTGAAGCTTTCTTT.

The genes are TRBV27 and TRBJ2-7; 7 positions match TRBD1. V lost 6 bases and J lost 0; bases outside the gene matches: 8. CDR1 and CDR2 (germline): MNHEY, SMNVEV (reference sequence). This CDR3 comprises 15 residues. CDR3 nucleotides: TGTGCCAGCAGACCACAGGGGTTCAGCTCCTACGAGCAGTACTTC. Amino acids: CASRPQGFSSYEQYF.

CDR3 DNA sequence: TGTGCCAGCAGTGAACGGAGGTCCGAGCAGTACTTC. Its translation: CASSERRSEQYF. This chain uses TRBV6-5 with TRBJ2-7, with D possibly matching TRBD2 (5 bases). The CDR3 runs to 12 residues. Germline-derived CDR1 and CDR2 are MNHEY and SVGAGI. V dropped 5 bases and J dropped 6 bases, with 11 bases sitting between them.

The rearrangement uses TRBV19 and TRBJ2-6; D might be TRBD2 (5 bases). Germline V gene data show CDR1 as LNHDA and CDR2 as SQIVND (reference sequence). The CDR3 loop spans 18 amino acids. With 3 bases removed from V and 3 bases from J, the gap between germline ends came to 18 bases. DNA of the CDR3: TGTGCCAGTAGTATGGGTCGGTGGAGGCGGGTTGGGGCCAACGTCCTGACTTTC. Amino acid sequence: CASSMGRWRRVGANVLTF. Drawing the rest from reference TRBV19 and TRBJ2-6, the complete variable domain is DGGITQSPKYLFRKEGQNVTLSCEQNLNHDAMYWYRQDPGQGLRLIYYSQIVNDFQKGDIAEGYSVSREKKESFPLTVTSAQKNPTAFYLCASSMGRWRRVGANVLTFGAGSRLTVL.

This clone has only a few counts. The chain uses TRBV25-1 and TRBJ2-1; 9 bases are shared with TRBD1. Germline lookup yields CDR1 MGHDK and CDR2 SYGVNS. With V trimmed by 6 bases and J by 6 bases, 9 bases remained unmatched. CDR3 length: 15 residues. Here the CDR3 DNA reads TGTGCCAGCAGCCGACCAGGGACAGGGAGCAATGAGCAGTTCTTC. This translates into CASSRPGTGSNEQFF.

The chain is built from TRBV19 and TRBJ2-2; 9 nucleotides agree with TRBD2. This CDR3 is built from 18 residues. Trimming cost V 3 bases and J 0 bases; bases outside gene matches: 8. Per the germline V gene, CDR1 is LNHDA and CDR2 is SQIVND (reference sequence). The CDR3 spells CASSIPFRGRANTGELFF. The DNA for the CDR3 is TGTGCCAGTAGTATTCCATTCCGCGGGAGGGCGAACACCGGGGAGCTGTTTTTT.

The chain recombines TRBV18 with TRBJ2-7; 10 positions match TRBD1. The junction had 13 bases not matched to a gene; V was cut back by 3 bases and J by 2 bases. Germline assignment: CDR1 KGHSH and CDR2 LQKENI. The CDR3 has 18 amino acids. The CDR3 loop reads CASSPRDRGPLPTYEQYF. In DNA form, the CDR3 reads TGTGCCAGCTCACCCCGGGACAGGGGCCCCCTACCTACCTACGAGCAGTACTTC.

V gene TRBV9 combines with J gene TRBJ2-1, with D maybe TRBD2 (5 bases). The V and J ends lost 4 bases and 6 bases respectively, with 11 bases between them. Looked up from germline, CDR1 is SGDLS and CDR2 is YYNGEE. The CDR3 runs to 13 residues. DNA of the CDR3: TGTGCCAGCAGCCTACGGACTGGCAATGAGCAGTTCTTC. This sequence encodes CASSLRTGNEQFF.

CDR3: CSLKGRGQGEQFF. CDR3 DNA sequence: TGCAGCCTCAAAGGGAGGGGGCAGGGTGAGCAGTTCTTC. This chain connects TRBV29-1 to TRBJ2-1, with D perhaps matching TRBD1 or TRBD2 (7 bases each). This CDR3 has 13 amino acids. The germline V and J ends were trimmed by 8 bases and 9 bases, with 20 bases remaining between them. Germline-derived CDR1 and CDR2 are SQVTM and ANQGSEA.

The chain is built from TRBV2 and TRBJ1-3; D not certain. The V and J ends lost 4 bases and 0 bases respectively, with 13 bases between them. CDR3 length equals 16 residues. The germline V gene has CDR1 SNHLY and CDR2 FYNNEI. In nucleotides, the CDR3 is TGTGCCAGCAGTGCACGACGGACCTACTCTGGAAACACCATATATTTT. Protein sequence: CASSARRTYSGNTIYF.

CDR3 loop: CASRQPGGDNEQFF. In DNA form, the CDR3 reads TGCGCCAGCAGGCAGCCGGGAGGGGACAATGAGCAGTTCTTC. The rearrangement uses TRBV4-1 and TRBJ2-1; TRBD2 matches at 8 bases. The V gene's germline CDR1 is MGHRA and CDR2 YSYEKL. J lost 5 bases, V lost 6 bases, and 6 bases had no gene match. The CDR3 extends over 14 amino acids.

The V gene is TRBV7-9, the J gene TRBJ1-4, with 9 bases that match TRBD1. The CDR3 contains 15 residues. V was clipped by 2 bases and J by 7 bases; unmatched bases: 5. Germline loops: CDR1 SEHNR, CDR2 FQNEAQ (reference sequence). CDR3 DNA sequence: TGTGCCAGCAGCTTAATGGGACAGGGCAGTGAAAAACTGTTTTTT. Translating gives CASSLMGQGSEKLFF.

The rearrangement joins TRBV5-6 to TRBJ2-7; no definite D call. Per the germline V gene, CDR1 is SGHDT and CDR2 is YYEEEE. Trimming cost V 1 base and J 5 bases, with 4 bases left between them. The CDR3 covers 11 residues. The CDR3 is CASSLYHEQYF. The CDR3 DNA reads TGTGCCAGCAGCTTGTATCACGAGCAGTACTTC.

This clone was detected once. The chain is built from TRBV29-1 and TRBJ2-1, with a tentative D call TRBD2 (5 bases). The V gene's germline CDR1 is SQVTM and CDR2 ANQGSEA. The length of the CDR3 is 11 residues. V was shortened by 7 bases and J by 8 bases, with 12 bases between the two germline ends. DNA for the CDR3: TGCAGCGGAGAGGGCCGGTATGAGCAGTTCTTC. Translating it yields CSGEGRYEQFF.

The chain links TRBV9 to TRBJ1-2; D is ambiguous. The CDR3 sequence is 16 residues long. Trimming stripped 2 bases from V and 2 bases from J, with 16 bases between. Germline V gives CDR1 SGDLS, CDR2 YYNGEE. The CDR3 region has the DNA TGTGCCAGCAGCGTGGATGCTGACAACCTCAACTATGGCTACACCTTC. Its translation is CASSVDADNLNYGYTF.

This clone was picked up one time. The chain employs TRBV19 and TRBJ2-4; tentatively, D is TRBD1 (6 bases). From germline, CDR1 is LNHDA and CDR2 SQIVND (reference sequence). The ends were cut back, 8 bases at V and 5 bases at J, with 19 bases in the middle. The CDR3 extends over 15 amino acids. The CDR3 protein is CASSRETTGQNIQYF. CDR3 DNA: TGTGCCAGTTCCAGAGAGACCACAGGGCAAAACATTCAGTACTTC.